The 21 T cell receptor beta chains below all came from one sample that was sequenced in a study of blood T cell repertoires in COVID-19. Using immunoSEQ multiplex PCR, the repertoire was profiled, and TCRdb retains in-frame clones only, with some absent. The data contain about 260,000 clones, 75% to 90% of them singletons. The specimen was peripheral blood. The source of these receptors is a woman in her forties with acute or convalescent COVID-19.

V is TRBV6-4 and J is TRBJ2-1, with D possibly being TRBD2 (5 bases). The germline V and J ends were trimmed by 5 bases and 5 bases, with 10 bases remaining between them. In germline, CDR1 is MRHNA, CDR2 SNTAGT. The CDR3 runs 13 residues. The CDR3 protein is CASSSGLHNEQFF. In DNA form, the CDR3 reads TGTGCCAGCAGTTCTGGACTGCACAATGAGCAGTTCTTC.

The gene calls are TRBV2 and TRBJ1-3, with 10 bases lining up with TRBD1. J lost 2 bases, V lost 6 bases, and 4 bases had no gene match. This CDR3 comprises 15 residues. The germline CDR1 and CDR2 sequences are SNHLY and FYNNEI. In nucleotides, the CDR3 is TGTGCCAGCAGAGTAGGACAGGGGGCTGGAAACACCATATATTTT. Amino acid sequence: CASRVGQGAGNTIYF.

Here the CDR3 reads CASSLAVGAEMNTEAFF. The CDR3 DNA sequence: TGCGCCAGCAGCTTGGCCGTGGGGGCTGAAATGAACACTGAAGCTTTCTTT. V usage is TRBV5-1 and J usage is TRBJ1-1; TRBD1 is a possible D gene (6 bases). Germline V gives CDR1 SGHRS, CDR2 YFSETQ. This CDR3 spans 17 amino acids. The ends were cut back, 0 bases at V and 0 bases at J, with 15 bases in the middle.

This clone has just a few counts. This chain uses TRBV20-1 with TRBJ1-2; TRBD1 might be the D (5 bases). This CDR3 has 12 residues. The V end was cut by 3 bases, the J end by 6 bases, with 11 bases between. Germline V CDR1 and CDR2: DFQATT, SNEGSKA (reference sequence). The DNA of the CDR3 is TGCAGTGCTAGTCAGACAGAACATGGCTACACCTTC. Amino acid sequence: CSASQTEHGYTF.

V and J are TRBV5-8 and TRBJ1-1; a weak D match, TRBD1 (5 bases). The CDR3 is made up of 14 amino acids. V was pared by 2 bases and J by 1 base, with 9 bases between. CDR1 and CDR2 (germline): SGHTS, YDEGEE. DNA for the CDR3: TGTGCCAGCAGCTTCGGGGGGACGAACACTGAAGCTTTCTTT. Protein product: CASSFGGTNTEAFF.

This clone was seen a handful of times. V usage is TRBV6-1 and J usage is TRBJ1-5; 8 bases line up with TRBD1. Trimming at V came to 0 bases and at J to 1 base, leaving 5 bases not matched to a gene. CDR1 is MNHNS and CDR2 is SASEGT in the germline V gene. The CDR3 spans 17 residues. CDR3 in DNA: TGTGCCAGCAGTGAAGCTCGGACAGGGTGGAGCAATCAGCCCCAGCATTTT. This encodes CASSEARTGWSNQPQHF.

The rearrangement links TRBV5-1 to TRBJ1-4; 7 bases agree with TRBD1. The V and J ends lost 1 base and 7 bases, in that order; junction bases with no gene match: 10. In germline, CDR1 is SGHRS, CDR2 YFSETQ. The CDR3 loop spans 16 amino acids. DNA of the CDR3: TGCGCCAGCAGCTTGTGGGGGACAGAAGGTAGTGAAAAACTGTTTTTT. Its translation is CASSLWGTEGSEKLFF.

This clone appeared a single time. V and J are TRBV12-5 and TRBJ2-5; D perhaps matches TRBD1 (6 bases). CDR3 length: 12 amino acids. The V end lost 5 bases, the J end lost 2 bases, and 6 bases lay between the germline ends. Germline-derived CDR1 and CDR2 are LGHNT and FRNRAP. The CDR3 here is CASGGQQETQYF. The CDR3 DNA reads TGTGCTAGTGGTGGACAGCAAGAGACCCAGTACTTC.

The chain has TRBV28 and TRBJ1-1; 8 bases align to TRBD1. J lost 1 base, V lost 8 bases, and 12 bases had no gene match. The CDR3 contains 16 residues. CDR1 and CDR2 from the germline V gene are MDHEN and SYDVKM. DNA of the CDR3: TGTGCCAGCGGGGGGGAAGGACAGGGCTGGAACACTGAAGCTTTCTTT. Protein sequence: CASGGEGQGWNTEAFF.

The chain joins TRBV2 to TRBJ1-1; 11 nucleotides match TRBD1. The germline V gene has CDR1 SNHLY and CDR2 FYNNEI. The CDR3 is made up of 16 amino acids. The trim removed 6 bases at V and 2 bases at J, leaving 8 bases unmatched. The CDR3 bases are TGTGCCAGCAGGGTAGGACAGGGGGCAGGAAACACTGAAGCTTTCTTT. Encoded protein: CASRVGQGAGNTEAFF. Filled out from reference TRBV2 and TRBJ1-1, the complete variable domain reads EPEVTQTPSHQVTQMGQEVILRCVPISNHLYFYWYRQILGQKVEFLVSFYNNEISEKSEIFDDQFSVERPDGSNFTLKIRSTKLEDSAMYFCASRVGQGAGNTEAFFGQGTRLTVV.

The CDR3 nucleotides are TGTGCCAGCAGTGAATGGAGGATTACAGCTGAAGCTTTCTTT. This translates into CASSEWRITAEAFF. This chain joins TRBV6-1 and TRBJ1-1; D remains ambiguous. The CDR3 loop spans 14 amino acids. V was clipped by 2 bases and J by 6 bases, with 13 bases between them. CDR1 and CDR2 (germline): MNHNS, SASEGT.

The chain joins TRBV30 to TRBJ1-5; 8 positions match TRBD1. Germline V lookup: CDR1 GTSNPN, CDR2 SVGIG (reference sequence). The V segment lost 0 bases and the J segment 2 bases; nucleotides outside the gene matches: 3. This CDR3 has 15 amino acids. The CDR3 nucleotides read TGTGCCTGGAGTGTGCAGACAGGGGGCAATCAGCCCCAGCATTTT. It specifies CAWSVQTGGNQPQHF.

This chain uses TRBV24-1 with TRBJ2-3; the match to TRBD1 covers 9 bases. J lost 6 bases, V lost 3 bases, and 0 bases had no gene match. This CDR3 has 13 amino acids. In germline, CDR1 is KGHDR, CDR2 SFDVKD. CDR3 residues: CATSDTGGDTQYF. For the CDR3, the DNA is TGTGCCACCAGTGATACAGGGGGCGATACGCAGTATTTT.

A few counts support this clone. Here the CDR3 reads CASRLALGTDWNNEQFF. DNA for the CDR3: TGTGCAAGTCGCTTAGCGCTTGGGACAGACTGGAACAATGAGCAGTTCTTC. The chain uses TRBV12-2 and TRBJ2-1; no DNA check was done on the table's D call, TRBD1. TRBV12-2 is termed a pseudogene. The CDR3 is 17 amino acids.

V gene TRBV5-4 combines with J gene TRBJ2-3; D is perhaps TRBD2 (5 bases). V lost 0 bases and J 1 base, leaving 12 bases between the germline ends. The CDR3 contains 16 residues. The germline CDR1 and CDR2 sequences are SGHNT and YYREEE (reference sequence). CDR3 protein: CASSLAGSLGTDTQYF. CDR3 DNA sequence: TGTGCCAGCAGCTTGGCGGGGAGTTTAGGCACAGATACGCAGTATTTT.

This sequence joins TRBV7-8 and TRBJ1-3; tentative D call: TRBD1 (6 bases). The germline gives CDR1 SGHVS, CDR2 FQNEAQ. V shed 3 bases and J shed 4 bases, with 13 bases lying between them. The CDR3 extends over 15 amino acids. Here the CDR3 DNA reads TGTGCCAGCAGCTTTTTTTGGACAGCCGGAAACACCATATATTTT. Encoded protein: CASSFFWTAGNTIYF.

CDR3 sequence reads: CATRGPGVMGYTF. The CDR3 DNA is TGTGCCACCAGGGGACCGGGGGTTATGGGCTACACCTTC. The rearrangement uses TRBV24-1 and TRBJ1-2; possible D gene TRBD1, 5 bases. The germline V and J ends were trimmed by 7 bases and 8 bases, with 16 bases remaining between them. This CDR3 is 13 amino acids long. From germline, CDR1 is KGHDR and CDR2 SFDVKD.

The chain is built from TRBV18 and TRBJ2-1; 15 bases match TRBD2. The CDR3 loop spans 17 amino acids. Germline CDR1 is KGHSH and CDR2 is LQKENI. Losses at the gene ends were 5 bases for V and 9 bases for J; bases not matched to a gene: 11. CDR3 protein: CASSEAPGTSGGTEQFF. The CDR3 DNA reads TGTGCCAGCTCAGAAGCCCCGGGGACTAGCGGGGGGACTGAGCAGTTCTTC.

V usage is TRBV5-4 and J usage is TRBJ1-1; 10 nucleotides line up with TRBD1. The CDR3 runs to 15 residues. Germline trimming cut 0 bases from V and 10 bases from J; bases unmatched to any gene: 9. Germline CDR1 is SGHNT and CDR2 is YYREEE (reference sequence). CDR3 in DNA: TGTGCCAGCAGCTTGGCTGGGACAGGGGAGTGGAGAGCTTTCTTT. Translation gives CASSLAGTGEWRAFF.

This clone was seen a few times. J is TRBJ2-2 and V is TRBV7-9; TRBD1 is a possible D gene (5 bases). The V gene's germline CDR1 is SEHNR and CDR2 FQNEAQ (reference sequence). The CDR3 has 15 residues. The germline V and J ends were trimmed by 4 bases and 4 bases, with 13 bases remaining between them. Written as DNA, the CDR3 is TGTGCCAGCAGCTGGATTGGGGCTAGCACCGGGGAGCTGTTTTTT. This translates into CASSWIGASTGELFF.

CDR3 sequence: CASSLGQGGETQYF. CDR3 in DNA: TGCGCCAGCAGCCTGGGACAGGGGGGAGAGACCCAGTACTTC. J is TRBJ2-5 and V is TRBV5-1; TRBD1 agrees at 11 bases. There are 14 residues in the CDR3. Losses at the gene ends were 4 bases for V and 4 bases for J; bases not matched to a gene: 3. Germline CDR1 is SGHRS and CDR2 is YFSETQ.